The clone carrying this T cell receptor beta chain was observed a few times. V shed 3 bases and J shed 2 bases, with 7 bases lying between them. This CDR3 region has 13 residues. Germline CDR1 reads SEHNR; CDR2 reads FQNEAQ (reference sequence). This sample was taken from a study of blood T cell repertoires in COVID-19. Study as a whole: Samples came from the United States, Italy and Spain, spanning acute and convalescent COVID-19.

Clones were sequenced by immunoSEQ multiplex PCR, and TCRdb holds only the in-frame ones, with some missing. This table has about 260,000 clones, just under 85% appearing once. The chain recombines TRBV7-9 with TRBJ2-5; D uncertain. The sequenced sample consisted of peripheral blood. The receptor was isolated from a woman of 80 years or more with acute or convalescent COVID-19. CDR3 amino acids: CASSFSEQETQYF. CDR3 bases: TGTGCCAGCAGCTTCAGCGAACAAGAGACCCAGTACTTC. The full variable domain, its missing parts supplied by reference TRBV7-9 and TRBJ2-5, is DTGVSQNPRHKITKRGQNVTFRCDPISEHNRLYWYRQTLGQGPEFLTYFQNEAQLEKSRLLSDRFSAERPKGSFSTLEIQRTEQGDSAMYLCASSFSEQETQYFGPGTRLLVL.